This passage covers 10 T cell receptor beta chains from one sample sequenced in a study of shared clonotypes between healthy human individuals. Profiling relied on immunoSEQ multiplex PCR, and the TCRdb table lists in-frame clones only, not all of them. Among 2 million to 3 million clones, 80% to 95% were seen once, and the ten largest hold 0.35% to 0.45%. Material: naive CD4+ T cells from PBMCs. As for subset: CD45RA+ positively selected. These receptors originate from a man younger than 35 in good health. Some clones in this sample may be carry-over from other donors' samples.

The rearrangement joins TRBV7-3 to TRBJ1-1; maybe TRBD1 (6 bases). This CDR3 is built from 14 residues. V lost 5 bases to trimming and J lost 5 bases, with 15 bases between them. Germline lookup yields CDR1 SGHTA and CDR2 FQGTGA. CDR3 region: CASSQTGMRTEAFF. Here the CDR3 DNA reads TGTGCCAGCAGCCAAACAGGGATGAGGACTGAAGCTTTCTTT.

The genes are TRBV28 and TRBJ2-5, with a possible D match to TRBD2 (6 bases). The V gene lost 6 bases and the J gene lost 11 bases, with 13 bases spanning the gap. Germline-derived CDR1 and CDR2 are MDHEN and SYDVKM. The CDR3 loop spans 11 amino acids. The CDR3 DNA is TGTGCCAGCAGAGATACGGGGGAACAGTACTTC. Translation gives CASRDTGEQYF.

The chain uses TRBV30 and TRBJ1-2; unclear D gene. This CDR3 is built from 12 residues. With 2 bases removed from V and 0 bases from J, the gap between germline ends came to 4 bases. The germline CDR1 and CDR2 sequences are GTSNPN and SVGIG (reference sequence). CDR3 loop: CAWSRTNYGYTF. The CDR3 coding sequence is TGTGCCTGGAGTCGGACTAACTATGGCTACACCTTC.

The CDR3 DNA follows: TGCGCCAGCAGCGTCCAACAGGGCTATGAGCAGTTCTTC. Translated, it gives CASSVQQGYEQFF. The chain couples TRBV5-1 to TRBJ2-1; perhaps TRBD1 as D (6 bases). V dropped 4 bases and J dropped 8 bases, with 13 bases sitting between them. The CDR3 extends over 13 amino acids. Germline loops: CDR1 SGHRS, CDR2 YFSETQ. Filled out from reference TRBV5-1 and TRBJ2-1, the complete variable domain reads KAGVTQTPRYLIKTRGQQVTLSCSPISGHRSVSWYQQTPGQGLQFLFEYFSETQRNKGNFPGRFSGRQFSNSRSEMNVSTLELGDSALYLCASSVQQGYEQFFGPGTRLTVL.

This chain connects TRBV5-6 to TRBJ1-5; unclear D gene. The CDR3 has 14 residues. Germline lookup yields CDR1 SGHDT and CDR2 YYEEEE. V was pared by 4 bases and J by 4 bases, with 12 bases between. This CDR3 reads CASSRKSGNQPQHF. The CDR3 DNA reads TGTGCCAGCAGCCGCAAGTCCGGTAATCAGCCCCAGCATTTT.

This chain connects TRBV4-1 to TRBJ2-1; the match to TRBD2 covers 10 bases. This CDR3 has 17 amino acids. V lost 4 bases and J lost 7; bases outside the gene matches: 13. CDR1 and CDR2 from the germline V gene are MGHRA and YSYEKL. The CDR3 reads CASSRRAKREGPNEQFF. The CDR3, as DNA: TGCGCCAGCAGCCGTAGAGCGAAGCGGGAGGGCCCTAATGAGCAGTTCTTC.

J is TRBJ2-2 and V is TRBV7-2; TRBD2 agrees at 9 bases. CDR3 size: 15 residues. The junction had 6 bases not matched to a gene; V was cut back by 5 bases and J by 5 bases. Germline values: CDR1 SGHTA, CDR2 FQGNSA. CDR3 sequence (DNA): TGTGCCAGCAGCCATAGCGGGAGTAGGACCGGGGAGCTGTTTTTT. It encodes CASSHSGSRTGELFF.

V is TRBV30 and J is TRBJ2-7; D ambiguous. The V end lost 3 bases, the J end lost 6 bases, and 15 bases lay between the germline ends. This CDR3 is 13 amino acids long. Germline CDR1 GTSNPN, CDR2 SVGIG (reference sequence). The CDR3 is CAWSPQGIGEQYF. CDR3 sequence (DNA): TGTGCCTGGAGCCCTCAAGGGATTGGCGAGCAGTACTTC.

This clone occurred once. This sequence joins TRBV28 and TRBJ2-3; 8 bases line up with TRBD1. CDR1 and CDR2 from the germline V gene are MDHEN and SYDVKM. Germline trimming cut 5 bases from V and 0 bases from J; bases unmatched to any gene: 10. CDR3 length: 17 amino acids. The CDR3 loop is CASSNPMTGASTDTQYF. CDR3 nucleotide sequence: TGTGCCAGCAGTAACCCCATGACAGGGGCTAGCACAGATACGCAGTATTTT.

This chain joins TRBV18 and TRBJ1-2; D uncertain. From germline, CDR1 is KGHSH and CDR2 LQKENI. The CDR3 is made up of 14 amino acids. The V and J ends lost 0 bases and 4 bases respectively, with 9 bases between them. The CDR3 loop reads CASSPPSRIYGYTF. Written as DNA, the CDR3 is TGTGCCAGCTCACCACCTTCTAGAATCTATGGCTACACCTTC.